This record concerns one T cell receptor (beta chain) sequence. The ends were cut back, 0 bases at V and 0 bases at J, with 10 bases in the middle. Germline V gene lookup returns CDR1 SGHDT and CDR2 YYEEEE. CDR3 length equals 15 residues. This sample was taken from a study of blood T cells in healthy people across ages. Primed by a sample-barcoded 5' primer and a J-beta primer mix, a second PCR proceeded for about 6 to 11 cycles. TCRdb itself ran the 5' RACE reads through MiXCR, one entry per CDR3 protein. The sample lists about a million distinct CDR3 sequences; 48% were seen once. The receptor was isolated from a young man in good health. The chain joins TRBV5-6 to TRBJ2-7; tentatively, D is TRBD1 (5 bases). The sequenced material came from blood. In DNA, the CDR3 is TGTGCCAGCAGCTTGGTCGACAGAACCTCCTACGAGCAGTACTTC. Translated: CASSLVDRTSYEQYF.